This T cell receptor (beta chain) was profiled in a study of blood T cell repertoires in COVID-19. This CDR3 has 15 residues. Trimming took 3 bases from V and 7 from J; bases not matched to a gene: 4. Germline V gene sequence: CDR1 SGHRS, CDR2 YFSETQ. Measured with immunoSEQ multiplex PCR; TCRdb has only the in-frame clones, and not every one. There are approximately 140,000 clones in the sample; more than 60% occur only once, and 10% to 15% lies in the top ten. The sample consisted of peripheral blood. This sequence was found in an older man with acute or convalescent COVID-19. The gene calls are TRBV5-1 and TRBJ2-2; 12 positions match TRBD2. CDR3 region: CASSWTSGVDGELFF. The CDR3 bases are TGCGCCAGCAGCTGGACTAGCGGGGTGGACGGGGAGCTGTTTTTT.